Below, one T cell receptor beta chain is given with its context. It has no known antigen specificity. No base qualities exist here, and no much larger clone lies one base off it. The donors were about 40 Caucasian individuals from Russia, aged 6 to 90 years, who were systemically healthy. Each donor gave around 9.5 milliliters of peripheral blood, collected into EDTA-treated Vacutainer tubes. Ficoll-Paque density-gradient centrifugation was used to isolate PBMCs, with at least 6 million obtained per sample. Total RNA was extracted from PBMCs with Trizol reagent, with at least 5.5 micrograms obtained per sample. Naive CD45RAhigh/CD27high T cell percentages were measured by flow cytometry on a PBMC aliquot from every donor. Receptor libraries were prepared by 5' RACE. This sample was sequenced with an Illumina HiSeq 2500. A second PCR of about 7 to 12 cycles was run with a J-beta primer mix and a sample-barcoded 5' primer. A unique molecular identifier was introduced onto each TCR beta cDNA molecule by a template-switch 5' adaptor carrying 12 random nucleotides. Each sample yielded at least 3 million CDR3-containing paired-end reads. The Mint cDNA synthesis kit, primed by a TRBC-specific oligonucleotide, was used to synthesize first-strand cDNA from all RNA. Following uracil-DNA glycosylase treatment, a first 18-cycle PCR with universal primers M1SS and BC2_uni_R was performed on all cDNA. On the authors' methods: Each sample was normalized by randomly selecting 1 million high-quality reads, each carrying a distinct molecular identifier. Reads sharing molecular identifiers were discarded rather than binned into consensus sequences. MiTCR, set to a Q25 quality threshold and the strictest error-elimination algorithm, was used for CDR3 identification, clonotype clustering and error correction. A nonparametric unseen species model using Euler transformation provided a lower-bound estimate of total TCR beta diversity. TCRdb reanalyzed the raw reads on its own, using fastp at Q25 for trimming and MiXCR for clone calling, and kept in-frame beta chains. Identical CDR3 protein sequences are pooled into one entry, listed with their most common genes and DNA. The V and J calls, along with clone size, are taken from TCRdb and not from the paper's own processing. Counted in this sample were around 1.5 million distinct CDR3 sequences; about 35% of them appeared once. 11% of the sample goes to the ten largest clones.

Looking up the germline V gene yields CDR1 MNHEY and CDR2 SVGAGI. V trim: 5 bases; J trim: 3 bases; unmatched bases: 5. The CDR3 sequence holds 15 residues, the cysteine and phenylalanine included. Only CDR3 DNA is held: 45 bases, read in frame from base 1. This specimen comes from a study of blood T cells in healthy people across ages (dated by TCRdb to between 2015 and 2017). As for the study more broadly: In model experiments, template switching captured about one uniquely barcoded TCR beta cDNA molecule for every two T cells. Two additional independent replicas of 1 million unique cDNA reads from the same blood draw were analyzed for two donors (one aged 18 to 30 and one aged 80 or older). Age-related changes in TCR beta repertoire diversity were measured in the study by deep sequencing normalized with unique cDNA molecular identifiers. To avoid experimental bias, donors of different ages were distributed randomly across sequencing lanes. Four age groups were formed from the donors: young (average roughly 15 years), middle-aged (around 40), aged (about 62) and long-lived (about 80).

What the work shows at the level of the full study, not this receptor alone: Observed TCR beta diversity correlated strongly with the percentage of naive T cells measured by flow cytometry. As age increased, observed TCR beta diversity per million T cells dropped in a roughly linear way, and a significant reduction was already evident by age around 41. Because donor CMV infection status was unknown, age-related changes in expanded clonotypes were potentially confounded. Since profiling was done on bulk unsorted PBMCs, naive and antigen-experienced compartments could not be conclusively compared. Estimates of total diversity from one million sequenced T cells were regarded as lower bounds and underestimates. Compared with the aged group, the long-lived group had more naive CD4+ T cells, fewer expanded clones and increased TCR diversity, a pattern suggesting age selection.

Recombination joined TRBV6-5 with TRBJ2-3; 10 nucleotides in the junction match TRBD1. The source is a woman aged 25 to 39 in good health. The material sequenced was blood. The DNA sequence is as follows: TGTGCCAGCAGTGAAATGGGACAGGGGACAGATACGCAGTATTTT. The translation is CASSEMGQGTDTQYF.